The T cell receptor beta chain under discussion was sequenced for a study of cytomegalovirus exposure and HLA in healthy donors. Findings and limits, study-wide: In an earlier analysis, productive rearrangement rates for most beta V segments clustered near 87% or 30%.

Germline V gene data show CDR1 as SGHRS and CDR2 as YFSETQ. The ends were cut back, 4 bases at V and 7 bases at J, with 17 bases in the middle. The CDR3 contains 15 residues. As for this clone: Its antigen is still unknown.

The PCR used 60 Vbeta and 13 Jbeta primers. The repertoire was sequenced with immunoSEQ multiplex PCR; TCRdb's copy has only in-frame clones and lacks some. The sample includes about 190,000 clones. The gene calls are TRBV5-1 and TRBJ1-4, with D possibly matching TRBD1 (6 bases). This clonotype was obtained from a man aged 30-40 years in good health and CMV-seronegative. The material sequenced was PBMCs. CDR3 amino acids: CASSLRGPQVEKLFF. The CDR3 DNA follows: TGCGCCAGCAGCCTGCGGGGGCCCCAAGTTGAAAAACTGTTTTTT.